These 24 T cell receptor beta chains came from one sample sequenced in a study of T cell responses to AZD1222 COVID-19 vaccine. Profiled with immunoSEQ multiplex PCR; TCRdb holds only in-frame clones, not every one. The data hold 110,000 or so clones, with 70% to 90% observed a single time. Source: peripheral blood, taken on day 0 of AZD1222 vaccination. The receptors were sampled from an adult in good health.

The V call is TRBV27, the J call TRBJ1-5; weak D call: TRBD1 (5 bases). The V and J ends lost 6 bases and 0 bases respectively, with 12 bases between them. The length of the CDR3 is 15 residues. CDR1 is MNHEY and CDR2 is SMNVEV in the germline V gene (reference sequence). CDR3 DNA: TGTGCCAGCAGCTCGGGGACGGATAGCAATCAGCCCCAGCATTTT. It is translated as CASSSGTDSNQPQHF.

The chain joins TRBV12-3 or TRBV12-4 to TRBJ1-1; perhaps TRBD1 as D (5 bases). This CDR3 has 11 residues. Trimming removed 3 bases at V and 11 bases at J, with 10 bases between. CDR3 in DNA: TGTGCCAGCAGTTTTTTCCGGGGGGCTTTCTTT. This gives the protein CASSFFRGAFF.

The V call is TRBV7-8, the J call TRBJ1-5; 10 bases are shared with TRBD1. Germline values: CDR1 SGHVS, CDR2 FQNEAQ. This CDR3 has 18 amino acids. After removal of 2 bases from V and 0 bases from J, the junction contained 7 bases not matched to a gene. For the CDR3, the DNA is TGTGCCAGCAGCTTACGGGACAGGGGCTACTATAGCAATCAGCCCCAGCATTTT. Its protein is CASSLRDRGYYSNQPQHF.

This chain joins TRBV7-2 and TRBJ1-2, with D uncertain. Per germline, CDR1 SGHTA and CDR2 FQGNSA. This CDR3 region has 15 residues. Trimming removed 0 bases at V and 4 bases at J, with 12 bases between. The CDR3 bases are TGTGCCAGCAGCTTAGCTCGTGTGAGTAGCTATGGCTACACCTTC. It translates to CASSLARVSSYGYTF.

This clone was recorded once. The V call is TRBV7-9, the J call TRBJ1-3, with unresolved D. CDR1 SEHNR and CDR2 FQNEAQ come from the germline V gene (reference sequence). V was trimmed by 4 bases and J by 0 bases, leaving 10 bases between them. This CDR3 is built from 15 residues. CDR3 protein: CASSSLQSSGNTIYF. The CDR3 nucleotides are TGTGCCAGCAGCTCTTTGCAGAGCTCTGGAAACACCATATATTTT.

CDR3 sequence reads: CASSPLDPPYQYF. CDR3 bases: TGCGCCAGCAGCCCCCTGGACCCCCCCTATCAGTACTTC. V gene TRBV4-1 combines with J gene TRBJ2-4; the D is unclear. The ends were cut back, 4 bases at V and 12 bases at J, with 16 bases in the middle. The CDR3 spans 13 residues. Germline CDR1 reads MGHRA; CDR2 reads YSYEKL.

This clone has a single count. The chain couples TRBV19 to TRBJ1-5; the D gene is possibly TRBD1 (5 bases). Germline assignment: CDR1 LNHDA and CDR2 SQIVND (reference sequence). Trimming cost V 5 bases and J 3 bases, with 11 bases left between them. The CDR3 runs 14 residues. CDR3 residues: CASSPDRFNQPQHF. The CDR3 DNA sequence: TGTGCCAGTAGTCCAGACAGATTCAATCAGCCCCAGCATTTT.

V gene TRBV3-1 (or the pseudogene TRBV3-2) combines with J gene TRBJ1-5, with 12 bases that match TRBD1. The V gene's germline CDR1 is LGHDT and CDR2 YNNKEL (reference sequence). The CDR3 covers 15 residues. With 4 bases clipped from V and 7 bases from J, the junction kept 5 bases outside the gene matches. The DNA for the CDR3 is TGTGCCAGCAGCCTCGGGACAGGGGGCGAACAGCCCCAGCATTTT. Its protein is CASSLGTGGEQPQHF.

V and J are TRBV6-2 or TRBV6-3 and TRBJ2-1, with D perhaps TRBD1 or TRBD2 (5 bases each). Germline CDR1 MNHEY, CDR2 SVGEGT. V was trimmed by 2 bases and J by 6 bases, leaving 17 bases between them. The length of the CDR3 is 16 residues. In nucleotides, the CDR3 is TGTGCCAGCAGTTACCTCGGGACGGCCGCCGCCAATGAGCAGTTCTTC. This codes for CASSYLGTAAANEQFF.

The chain uses TRBV19 and TRBJ2-2, with a weak D call TRBD1 (6 bases). Germline-derived CDR1 and CDR2 are LNHDA and SQIVND (reference sequence). CDR3 length equals 16 residues. Trimming took 9 bases from V and 7 from J, leaving 24 bases between them. CDR3 sequence: CASKLRLQGTDGELFF. The CDR3 nucleotides read TGTGCCAGCAAACTACGGTTACAGGGAACGGACGGGGAGCTGTTTTTT.

The gene calls are TRBV29-1 and TRBJ1-2, with unresolved D. V was clipped by 4 bases and J by 0 bases, with 3 bases between them. Germline V CDR1 and CDR2: SQVTM, ANQGSEA. The CDR3 is 11 residues long. CDR3 sequence reads: CSVVANYGYTF. The CDR3 coding sequence is TGCAGCGTTGTAGCTAACTATGGCTACACCTTC.

This clone was seen only once. V usage is TRBV5-6 and J usage is TRBJ2-7, with no clear D. Germline-derived CDR1 and CDR2 are SGHDT and YYEEEE. The CDR3 is 11 amino acids. The V gene lost 4 bases and the J gene lost 1 base, with 3 bases spanning the gap. The CDR3: CASSQSYEQYF. The CDR3 DNA sequence: TGTGCCAGCAGCCAATCCTACGAGCAGTACTTC.

CDR3 sequence (DNA): TGTGCCAGCACCCAGGGGACTTTTGGAAACACCATATATTTT. Its protein product is CASTQGTFGNTIYF. The chain uses TRBV6-5 and TRBJ1-3, with D possibly being TRBD1 (6 bases). CDR3 length: 14 amino acids. Germline V gene lookup returns CDR1 MNHEY and CDR2 SVGAGI. The V end lost 7 bases, the J end lost 3 bases, and 13 bases lay between the germline ends.

V is TRBV25-1 and J is TRBJ2-7, with 9 bases matching TRBD2. CDR3 length equals 16 residues. Germline V gene sequence: CDR1 MGHDK, CDR2 SYGVNS. With V trimmed by 0 bases and J by 6 bases, 9 bases remained unmatched. CDR3 region: CASSEYQGTSKGEQYF. The CDR3 nucleotides read TGTGCCAGCAGTGAATATCAAGGGACTAGCAAGGGCGAGCAGTACTTC.

The J gene is TRBJ1-5, the V gene TRBV19, with D possibly being TRBD1 (5 bases). In germline, CDR1 is LNHDA, CDR2 SQIVND (reference sequence). The CDR3 runs 16 residues. Trimming pared 4 bases from V and 0 bases from J, leaving 13 bases between. CDR3 protein: CASSTARDASNQPQHF. Written as DNA, the CDR3 is TGTGCCAGTAGTACCGCCCGGGACGCTAGCAATCAGCCCCAGCATTTT.

J is TRBJ2-7 and V is TRBV24-1; D remains ambiguous. The ends were cut back, 2 bases at V and 4 bases at J, with 14 bases in the middle. Looked up from germline, CDR1 is KGHDR and CDR2 is SFDVKD. The CDR3 covers 15 residues. This CDR3 is CATSDSAVLGYEQYF. The CDR3 region has the DNA TGTGCCACCAGTGATTCCGCGGTTTTGGGGTACGAGCAGTACTTC.

The J gene is TRBJ2-5, the V gene TRBV13, with D perhaps TRBD2 (5 bases). CDR1 and CDR2 from the germline V gene are PRHDT and FYEKMQ (reference sequence). The CDR3 is 15 amino acids. Trimming pared 3 bases from V and 3 bases from J, leaving 14 bases between. CDR3 nucleotide sequence: TGTGCCAGCAGCTTTCCCTGGGATAGCGAAGAGACCCAGTACTTC. Translating it yields CASSFPWDSEETQYF. Complete variable domain (other parts from reference TRBV13 and TRBJ2-5): AAGVIQSPRHLIKEKRETATLKCYPIPRHDTVYWYQQGPGQDPQFLISFYEKMQSDKGSIPDRFSAQQFSDYHSELNMSSLELGDSALYFCASSFPWDSEETQYFGPGTRLLVL.

This chain joins TRBV7-2 and TRBJ2-7; D gene ambiguous. Germline V CDR1 and CDR2: SGHTA, FQGNSA. V dropped 5 bases and J dropped 7 bases, with 12 bases sitting between them. The CDR3 sequence is 12 residues long. CDR3 protein: CASSPSFLEQYF. The CDR3 nucleotides read TGTGCCAGCAGCCCCTCGTTTCTGGAGCAGTACTTC.

The chain carries TRBV10-3 and TRBJ2-5, with D maybe TRBD1 (6 bases). Looked up from germline, CDR1 is ENHRY and CDR2 is SYGVKD. The CDR3 spans 13 residues. Trimming pared 6 bases from V and 4 bases from J, leaving 12 bases between. The CDR3 DNA reads as TGTGCCATCAGAGGGCCCAGGGGAGAGACCCAGTACTTC. It specifies CAIRGPRGETQYF.

The V and J genes are TRBV5-3 and TRBJ1-1; tentatively, D is TRBD1 (6 bases). TRBV5-3 is marked as an open reading frame, function uncertain. The CDR3 runs 17 residues. V was cut by 0 bases and J by 6 bases, with 21 bases left in between. DNA of the CDR3: TGTGCCAGAAGCTTGGCGCAGGGGAAGCCCTTTTGGGCTGAAGCTTTCTTT. Residues: CARSLAQGKPFWAEAFF.

The CDR3 sequence is CASSLGGADTGELFF. For the CDR3, the DNA is TGCGCCAGCAGCTTGGGGGGCGCGGACACCGGGGAGCTGTTTTTT. The chain uses TRBV5-1 and TRBJ2-2; tentative D call: TRBD1 (5 bases). The CDR3 extends over 15 amino acids. Germline V lookup: CDR1 SGHRS, CDR2 YFSETQ. V was shortened by 0 bases and J by 3 bases, with 9 bases between the two germline ends.

This clone was recorded once. The DNA for the CDR3 is TGTGCCAGCAGCTTATACGAATCGAGGACCCAGTACTTC. Its protein product is CASSLYESRTQYF. The V call is TRBV7-9, the J call TRBJ2-5, with no clear D. The CDR3 runs to 13 residues. Germline CDR1 reads SEHNR; CDR2 reads FQNEAQ (reference sequence). Trimming cost V 2 bases and J 7 bases, with 11 bases left between them.

The chain employs TRBV27 and TRBJ2-5, with D maybe TRBD1 (5 bases). The germline V gene encodes CDR1 MNHEY and CDR2 SMNVEV (reference sequence). V was cut by 2 bases and J by 2 bases, with 12 bases left in between. There are 15 residues in the CDR3. The CDR3 region is CASSLIGASQETQYF. In nucleotides, the CDR3 is TGTGCCAGCAGTTTAATTGGGGCCTCGCAAGAGACCCAGTACTTC.

Worth noting for this clone: The junction departs from germline at one end; a sequencing error may be responsible. This sequence joins TRBV24-1 and TRBJ2-3; 11 bases map to TRBD2. The CDR3 totals 18 residues. The V gene's germline CDR1 is KGHDR and CDR2 SFDVKD. The CDR3 region has the DNA TGTGCCACCAGTGATTTGGAGGAACCGGGACTAGCGGCAGACACGCAGTATTTT. Translating gives CATSDLEEPGLAADTQYF.